This T cell receptor (beta chain) was obtained from a study of long-term antiretroviral therapy in people with HIV. Overall study: The oldest samples precede the 2015 immediate-ART recommendation by about a decade. Study results and limitations: Post-ART, diversity grew, though it stayed under transplant donor control levels. Blood was collected between about 2003 and 2017, possibly under older ART regimens.

Notes on this clone: Its matching antigen is unknown.

Survey-level immunoSEQ v3.0 assays were run. Sequenced by immunoSEQ multiplex PCR; TCRdb stores in-frame clones only, minus some. The sample contains 20,000 to 25,000 clones, roughly 88% of which appear only once. Before DNA extraction, roughly 1-11 million cryopreserved PBMC were held in the samples. The CDR3 has 14 residues. V was trimmed by 7 bases and J by 0 bases, leaving 12 bases between them. CDR1 is MNHEY and CDR2 is SVGAGI in the germline V gene. This TCR was recovered from a man between 18 and 35 years old with HIV. The chain combines TRBV6-5 with TRBJ1-1, with unresolved D. Source: unsorted PBMCs, taken 0.1 years before starting antiretroviral therapy. CDR3 in DNA: TGTGCCAGCACCTGGGCGGGGTTGAACACTGAAGCTTTCTTT. Residues: CASTWAGLNTEAFF.